This entry lists 16 T cell receptor beta chains sequenced from one sample in a study of T cell changes during pregnancy in multiple sclerosis. Data came from immunoSEQ multiplex PCR; TCRdb stores just in-frame clones and leaves some out. This sample has 55,000 to 70,000 clones, with around 92% found just once. The source material was CD8+ T cells from peripheral blood mononuclear cells, sampled in the third trimester of pregnancy. The origin of the receptors is a female donor in good health, enrolled as a control in a pregnancy study.

J is TRBJ2-2 and V is TRBV7-9; possible D gene TRBD1, 7 bases. V was pared by 5 bases and J by 0 bases, with 22 bases between. Per the germline V gene, CDR1 is SEHNR and CDR2 is FQNEAQ (reference sequence). The CDR3 sequence is 19 residues long. CDR3 coding DNA: TGTGCCAGCAGCCCAGGGGGGACGGGACATCTCACGAACACCGGGGAGCTGTTTTTT. Its translation: CASSPGGTGHLTNTGELFF. The full variable domain, rest sourced from reference TRBV7-9 and TRBJ2-2, is DTGVSQNPRHKITKRGQNVTFRCDPISEHNRLYWYRQTLGQGPEFLTYFQNEAQLEKSRLLSDRFSAERPKGSFSTLEIQRTEQGDSAMYLCASSPGGTGHLTNTGELFFGEGSRLTVL.

The V call is TRBV7-9, the J call TRBJ1-1; a weak D match, TRBD1 (5 bases). V lost 1 base and J 1 base, leaving 10 bases between the germline ends. This CDR3 has 15 residues. CDR1 SEHNR and CDR2 FQNEAQ come from the germline V gene (reference sequence). The CDR3 sequence is CASSLGVGGNTEAFF. CDR3 bases: TGTGCCAGCAGCTTAGGTGTCGGGGGGAACACTGAAGCTTTCTTT. Complete variable domain (other parts from reference TRBV7-9 and TRBJ1-1): DTGVSQNPRHKITKRGQNVTFRCDPISEHNRLYWYRQTLGQGPEFLTYFQNEAQLEKSRLLSDRFSAERPKGSFSTLEIQRTEQGDSAMYLCASSLGVGGNTEAFFGQGTRLTVV.

The chain carries TRBV15 and TRBJ1-1; TRBD1 matches 8 bases. J was trimmed by 7 bases and V by 9 bases; bases with no gene match: 7. The germline V gene has CDR1 LNHNV and CDR2 YYDKDF (reference sequence). This CDR3 is built from 12 residues. The CDR3 DNA sequence: TGTGCCACGGAGACAGGGGCGGGTGAAGCTTTCTTT. Encoded protein: CATETGAGEAFF.

J is TRBJ2-3 and V is TRBV6-5, with 8 bases fitting TRBD2. Germline CDR1 and CDR2: MNHEY and SVGAGI. Trimming took 2 bases from V and 4 from J; bases not matched to a gene: 5. The CDR3 consists of 15 residues. CDR3 DNA sequence: TGTGCCAGCAGTTACATCCGGGGGGGGGCAGATACGCAGTATTTT. Its protein product is CASSYIRGGADTQYF.

The chain joins TRBV6-1 to TRBJ2-7; D is possibly TRBD2 (6 bases). Deletions cut 0 bases from V and 3 bases from J, with 12 bases between. This CDR3 comprises 15 residues. Per the germline V gene, CDR1 is MNHNS and CDR2 is SASEGT. The CDR3 nucleotides are TGTGCCAGCAGTGAAGCCCCGGGGACTTTCTACGAGCAGTACTTC. It translates to CASSEAPGTFYEQYF.

In its sample, this clone was seen once. The gene calls are TRBV9 and TRBJ1-5, with 7 bases identical to TRBD1. V dropped 3 bases and J dropped 6; count of bases not matched to a gene: 6. This CDR3 is 14 amino acids long. From germline, CDR1 is SGDLS and CDR2 YYNGEE. The CDR3 nucleotides are TGTGCCAGCAGCGCCACAGGGGCGTTTCAGCCCCAGCATTTT. Its translation: CASSATGAFQPQHF.

The gene calls are TRBV11-3 and TRBJ1-1; no clear D gene. V dropped 5 bases and J dropped 3 bases, with 7 bases sitting between them. This CDR3 spans 12 amino acids. Per germline, CDR1 SGHNT and CDR2 YENEEA. The CDR3 here is CASSAGYTEAFF. The CDR3, as DNA: TGTGCCAGCAGCGCGGGATACACTGAAGCTTTCTTT.

The rearrangement uses TRBV7-2 and TRBJ2-5; weak D call: TRBD2 (6 bases). Germline CDR1 is SGHTA and CDR2 is FQGNSA. The V end lost 1 base, the J end lost 1 base, and 10 bases lay between the germline ends. CDR3 length: 15 amino acids. The CDR3 DNA sequence: TGTGCCAGCAGCTTAGGGACTAACCTCCAAGAGACCCAGTACTTC. It translates to CASSLGTNLQETQYF.

The chain combines TRBV14 with TRBJ1-2, with D tentatively TRBD1 (5 bases). V lost 4 bases and J 0 bases, leaving 12 bases between the germline ends. Germline loops: CDR1 SGHDN, CDR2 FVKESK. CDR3 length: 15 amino acids. The CDR3 sequence is CASSRGVQANYGYTF. Here the CDR3 DNA reads TGTGCCAGCAGCCGGGGGGTTCAGGCTAACTATGGCTACACCTTC.

The chain has TRBV6-6 and TRBJ1-1; maybe TRBD1 (6 bases). The CDR3 is 13 residues long. The ends were cut back, 5 bases at V and 9 bases at J, with 16 bases in the middle. In germline, CDR1 is MNHNY, CDR2 SVGAGI (reference sequence). The CDR3 sequence: CASSRKDSPKAFF. The CDR3 DNA sequence: TGTGCCAGCAGTCGTAAGGACAGCCCAAAAGCTTTCTTT.

The chain couples TRBV18 to TRBJ2-3, with 12 bases aligning to TRBD2. Germline CDR1 and CDR2: KGHSH and LQKENI. V shed 3 bases, J shed 4 bases, and the junction held 5 bases outside the gene matches. The CDR3 sequence is 16 residues long. The CDR3 region is CASSPRLAGGSDTQYF. Here the CDR3 DNA reads TGTGCCAGCTCACCGCGGCTAGCGGGGGGGTCAGATACGCAGTATTTT.

This clone was seen a single time. V gene TRBV29-1 combines with J gene TRBJ1-1; unclear D gene. The V gene lost 7 bases and the J gene lost 7 bases, with 22 bases spanning the gap. The CDR3 has 14 amino acids. Germline CDR1 reads SQVTM; CDR2 reads ANQGSEA. CDR3 sequence: CSGAGGLSVGEAFF. The DNA of the CDR3 is TGCAGCGGTGCGGGTGGGCTATCGGTGGGTGAAGCTTTCTTT.

About this clone: Different DNA sequences within this sample yield the same CDR3. This chain uses TRBV27 with TRBJ1-1; tentatively, D is TRBD1 (5 bases). Trimming cost V 2 bases and J 2 bases, with 6 bases left between them. The germline CDR1 and CDR2 sequences are MNHEY and SMNVEV (reference sequence). The CDR3 has 13 residues. The CDR3 DNA reads as TGTGCCAGCAGTTTACAGGGAAACACTGAAGCTTTCTTT. As protein: CASSLQGNTEAFF.

Written as DNA, the CDR3 is TGTGCCAGCAGTTTAGGGGGGAGCAATCAGCCCCAGCATTTT. Its translation: CASSLGGSNQPQHF. J is TRBJ1-5 and V is TRBV27; the D gene is possibly TRBD1 (5 bases). The V gene lost 2 bases and the J gene lost 1 base, with 6 bases spanning the gap. The CDR3 totals 14 residues. From germline, CDR1 is MNHEY and CDR2 SMNVEV (reference sequence).

The chain uses TRBV13 and TRBJ2-1; TRBD1 might be the D (5 bases). CDR1 is PRHDT and CDR2 is FYEKMQ in the germline V gene (reference sequence). Trimming pared 2 bases from V and 2 bases from J, leaving 7 bases between. This CDR3 region has 14 residues. The CDR3 region is CASSLQGTYNEQFF. The CDR3 bases are TGTGCCAGCAGCTTACAGGGAACCTACAATGAGCAGTTCTTC.

This clone showed up just once. The V call is TRBV7-8, the J call TRBJ1-1; D uncertain. V lost 5 bases and J lost 7, with 11 bases in between. CDR3 length: 12 amino acids. Germline-derived CDR1 and CDR2 are SGHVS and FQNEAQ. CDR3 residues: CASSPPPGEAFF. The CDR3 bases are TGTGCCAGCAGCCCCCCTCCGGGTGAAGCTTTCTTT.